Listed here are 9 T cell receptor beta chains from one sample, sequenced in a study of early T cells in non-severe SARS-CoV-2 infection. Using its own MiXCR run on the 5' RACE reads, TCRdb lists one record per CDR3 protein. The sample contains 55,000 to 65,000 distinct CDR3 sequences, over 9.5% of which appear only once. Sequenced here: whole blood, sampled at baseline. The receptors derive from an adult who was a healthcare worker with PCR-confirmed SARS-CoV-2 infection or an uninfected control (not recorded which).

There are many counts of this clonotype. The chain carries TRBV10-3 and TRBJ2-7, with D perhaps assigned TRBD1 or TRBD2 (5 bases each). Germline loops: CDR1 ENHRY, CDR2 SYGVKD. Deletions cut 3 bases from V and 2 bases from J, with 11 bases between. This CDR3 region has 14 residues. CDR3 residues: CAISDRDHAYEQYF. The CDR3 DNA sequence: TGTGCCATCAGTGACCGGGACCATGCCTACGAGCAGTACTTC.

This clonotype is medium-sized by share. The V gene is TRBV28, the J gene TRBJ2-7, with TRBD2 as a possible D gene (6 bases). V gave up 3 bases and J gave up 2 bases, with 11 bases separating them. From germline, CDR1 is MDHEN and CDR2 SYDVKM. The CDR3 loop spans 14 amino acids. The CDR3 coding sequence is TGTGCCAGCAGTTTGGGTAGCGGAACCTACGAGCAGTACTTC. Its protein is CASSLGSGTYEQYF.

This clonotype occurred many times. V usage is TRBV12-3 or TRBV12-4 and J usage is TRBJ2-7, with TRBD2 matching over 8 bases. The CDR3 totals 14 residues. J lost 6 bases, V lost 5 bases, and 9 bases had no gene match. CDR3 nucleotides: TGTGCCAGCAGTCCTCGGGGGGGGTCTATCGAGCAGTACTTC. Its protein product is CASSPRGGSIEQYF.

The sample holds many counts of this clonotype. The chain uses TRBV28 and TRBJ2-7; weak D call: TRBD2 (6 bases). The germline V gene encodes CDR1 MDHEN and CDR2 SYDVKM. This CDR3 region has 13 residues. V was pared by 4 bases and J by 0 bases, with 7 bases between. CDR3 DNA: TGTGCCAGCAGTTGGGACTCCTCCTACGAGCAGTACTTC. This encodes CASSWDSSYEQYF.

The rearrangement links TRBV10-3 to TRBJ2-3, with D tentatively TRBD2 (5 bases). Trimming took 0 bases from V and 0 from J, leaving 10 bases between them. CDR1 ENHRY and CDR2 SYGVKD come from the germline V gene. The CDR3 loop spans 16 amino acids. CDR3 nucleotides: TGTGCCATCAGTGAGTCTGGAGCGGATAGCACAGATACGCAGTATTTT. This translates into CAISESGADSTDTQYF.

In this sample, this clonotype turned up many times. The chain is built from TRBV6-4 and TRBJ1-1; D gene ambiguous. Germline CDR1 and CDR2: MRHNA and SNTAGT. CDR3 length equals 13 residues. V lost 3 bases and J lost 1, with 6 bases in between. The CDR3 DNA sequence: TGTGCCAGCAGTGATGGCTGGAACACTGAAGCTTTCTTT. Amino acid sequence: CASSDGWNTEAFF.

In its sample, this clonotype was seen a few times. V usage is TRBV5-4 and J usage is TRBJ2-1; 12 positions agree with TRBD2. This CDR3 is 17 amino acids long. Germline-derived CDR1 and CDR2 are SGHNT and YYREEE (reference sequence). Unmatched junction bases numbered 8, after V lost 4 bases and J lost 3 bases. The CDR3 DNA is TGTGCCAGCAGCAGCGCTAGCGGGAGGGCCGTCTACAATGAGCAGTTCTTC. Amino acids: CASSSASGRAVYNEQFF.

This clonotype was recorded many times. The CDR3 coding sequence is TGCAGCGGCCTCCCGGGACTAGGACTTTCAGAGACCCAGTACTTC. This encodes CSGLPGLGLSETQYF. The V and J genes are TRBV29-1 and TRBJ2-5, with TRBD2 matching over 8 bases. CDR3 length: 15 amino acids. Looked up from germline, CDR1 is SQVTM and CDR2 is ANQGSEA. Losses at the gene ends were 7 bases for V and 4 bases for J; bases not matched to a gene: 14.

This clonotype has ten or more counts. CDR3 sequence: CASSPLGGLNQPQHF. The CDR3 DNA reads as TGTGCCAGCAGTCCCCTGGGGGGCCTCAATCAGCCCCAGCATTTT. The chain joins TRBV2 to TRBJ1-5; tentative D call: TRBD1 (6 bases). Germline assignment: CDR1 SNHLY and CDR2 FYNNEI. The CDR3 extends over 15 amino acids. Trimming shortened V by 5 bases and J by 3 bases, and 14 bases separated the two germline ends.